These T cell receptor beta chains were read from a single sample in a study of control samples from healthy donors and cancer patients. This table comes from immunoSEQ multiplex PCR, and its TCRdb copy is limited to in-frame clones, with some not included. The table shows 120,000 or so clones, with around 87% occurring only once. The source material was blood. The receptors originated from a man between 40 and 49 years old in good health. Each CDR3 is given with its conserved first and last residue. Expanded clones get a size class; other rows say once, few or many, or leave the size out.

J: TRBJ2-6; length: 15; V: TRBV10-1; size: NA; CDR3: CASSGTGDGANVLTF
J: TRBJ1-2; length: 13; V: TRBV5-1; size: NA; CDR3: CASSWGTGDGYTF
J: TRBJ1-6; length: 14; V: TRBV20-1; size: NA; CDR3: CSASGQGARSPLHF
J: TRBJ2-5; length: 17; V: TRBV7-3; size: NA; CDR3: CASSLNGVRFLQETQYF
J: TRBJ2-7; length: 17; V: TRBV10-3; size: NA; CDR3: CAISESNGGPPMYEQYF
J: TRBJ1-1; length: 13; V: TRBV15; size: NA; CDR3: CATSRDGERGAFF
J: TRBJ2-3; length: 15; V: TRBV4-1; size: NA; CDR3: CASSDTGGSTDTQYF
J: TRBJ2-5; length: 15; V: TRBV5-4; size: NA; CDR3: CASSSNGGTQETQYF
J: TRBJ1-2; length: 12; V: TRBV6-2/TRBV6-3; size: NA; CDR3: CASSSQNYGYTF
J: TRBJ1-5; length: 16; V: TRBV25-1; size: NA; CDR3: CASSGPGQGAGQPQHF
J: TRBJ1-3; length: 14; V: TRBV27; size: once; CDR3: CASSRGVSGNTIYF
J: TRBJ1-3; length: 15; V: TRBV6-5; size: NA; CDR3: CASRRDREGGNTIYF
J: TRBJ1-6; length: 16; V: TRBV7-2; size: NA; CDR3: CASSLVGGSYNSPLHF
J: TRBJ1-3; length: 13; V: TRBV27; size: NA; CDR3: CASSPEGGNTIYF
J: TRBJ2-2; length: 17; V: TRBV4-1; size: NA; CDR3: CASSQERGTANTGELFF
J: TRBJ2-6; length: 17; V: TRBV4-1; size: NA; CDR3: CASSPAAGGTGANVLTF
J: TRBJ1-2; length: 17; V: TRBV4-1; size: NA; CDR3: CASSQDRTTRNNYGYTF
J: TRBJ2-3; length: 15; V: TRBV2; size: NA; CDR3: CASSATGGGTDTQYF
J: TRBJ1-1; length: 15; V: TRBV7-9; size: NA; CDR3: CASSPALERNTEAFF
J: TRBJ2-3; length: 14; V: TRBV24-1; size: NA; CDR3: CATSDLVQADTQYF
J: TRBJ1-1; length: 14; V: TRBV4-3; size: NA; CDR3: CASSQDISRAEAFF
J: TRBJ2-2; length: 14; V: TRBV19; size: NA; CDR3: CASSIGENTGELFF
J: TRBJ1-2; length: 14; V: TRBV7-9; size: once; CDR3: CASSLISGADGYTF
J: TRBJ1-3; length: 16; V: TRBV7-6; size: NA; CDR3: CASSPPGQIAGNTIYF
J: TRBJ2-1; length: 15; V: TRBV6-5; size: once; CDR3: CASSRTGAPYNEQFF
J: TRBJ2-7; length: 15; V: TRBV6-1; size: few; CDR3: CASSEPGGASYEQYF
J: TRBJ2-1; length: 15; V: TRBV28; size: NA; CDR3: CASSSSDRDDNEQFF
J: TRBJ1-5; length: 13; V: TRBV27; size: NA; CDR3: CASSLTGNQPQHF
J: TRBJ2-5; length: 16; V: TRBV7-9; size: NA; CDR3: CASSKGRSGGQETQYF
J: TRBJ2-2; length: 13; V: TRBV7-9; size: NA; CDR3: CASSFRDSRELFF
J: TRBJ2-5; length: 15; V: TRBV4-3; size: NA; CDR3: CASSERTGVQETQYF
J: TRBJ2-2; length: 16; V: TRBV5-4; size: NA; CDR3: CASSLTWGGETGELFF
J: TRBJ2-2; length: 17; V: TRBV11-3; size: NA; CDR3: CASSFSSAGTNTGELFF
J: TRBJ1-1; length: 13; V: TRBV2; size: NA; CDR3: CASSADGNTEAFF
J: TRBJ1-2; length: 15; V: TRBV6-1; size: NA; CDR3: CASSEGQGAFYGYTF
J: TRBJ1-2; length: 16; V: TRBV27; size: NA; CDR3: CASSQGHPRYSYGYTF
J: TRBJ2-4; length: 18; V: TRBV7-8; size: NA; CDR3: CASSLARLAGGLKNIQYF
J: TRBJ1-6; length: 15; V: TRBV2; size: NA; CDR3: CASTGQGAGNSPLHF
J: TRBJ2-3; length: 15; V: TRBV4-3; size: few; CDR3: CASSLGQGQTDTQYF
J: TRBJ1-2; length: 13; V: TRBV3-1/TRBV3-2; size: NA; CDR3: CASTTQGNYGYTF
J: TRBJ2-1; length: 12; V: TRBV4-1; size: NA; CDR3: CASSQLDNEQFF
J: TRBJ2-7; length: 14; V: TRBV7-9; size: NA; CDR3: CASSLPGAQDEQYF
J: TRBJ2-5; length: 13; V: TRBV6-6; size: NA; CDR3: CASSYYRGETQYF
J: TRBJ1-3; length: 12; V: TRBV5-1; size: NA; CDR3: CASSVSGNTIYF
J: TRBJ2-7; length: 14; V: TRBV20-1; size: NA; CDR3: CSASPPRTVSGQYF